Listed below are T cell receptor beta chains from one sample, sequenced in a study of blood T cell repertoires in COVID-19. Sequencing was performed with immunoSEQ multiplex PCR; in TCRdb, only in-frame clones are kept and a portion is missing. The sample includes hundreds of thousands of clones, roughly 90% of them seen just once. Sequencing was performed on peripheral blood. The source of these receptors is a man aged 55 to 70 who had recovered from COVID-19. CDR3s include the opening cysteine and the closing phenylalanine or tryptophan. D genes are given only for firm matches. Size is stated for part of the rows, as once, few or many counts, or as a class when the clone is expanded.

V: TRBV6-6; size: -; length: 15; J: TRBJ1-2; D: -; CDR3: CASSYSAGGGYGYTF; DNA: TGTGCCAGCAGTTACTCAGCCGGGGGGGGATATGGCTACACCTTC
V: TRBV10-1; size: -; length: 18; J: TRBJ2-6; D: -; CDR3: CASSDRDVIWAGANVLTF; DNA: TGCGCCAGCAGTGACAGGGATGTTATTTGGGCTGGGGCCAACGTCCTGACTTTC
V: TRBV5-6; size: -; length: 13; J: TRBJ2-3; D: -; CDR3: CASSPTPGDTQYF; DNA: TGTGCCAGCAGCCCAACCCCAGGTGATACGCAGTATTTT
V: TRBV3-1/TRBV3-2; size: -; length: 13; J: TRBJ1-1; D: -; CDR3: CASSQDLRGMAFF; DNA: TGTGCCAGCAGCCAAGATCTCCGAGGGATGGCTTTCTTT
V: TRBV27; size: once; length: 12; J: TRBJ2-7; D: -; CDR3: CASSFGLNEQYF; DNA: TGTGCCAGCAGTTTTGGACTCAACGAGCAGTACTTC
V: TRBV5-1; size: -; length: 14; J: TRBJ2-7; D: TRBD1; CDR3: CASATTGSGYEQYF; DNA: TGCGCCAGCGCCACGACAGGGTCCGGCTACGAGCAGTACTTC
V: TRBV2; size: -; length: 12; J: TRBJ2-4; D: -; CDR3: CASIPPENIQYF; DNA: TGTGCCAGCATCCCCCCGGAGAACATTCAGTACTTC
V: TRBV27; size: -; length: 13; J: TRBJ2-1; D: -; CDR3: CASSFRREVRQFF; DNA: TGTGCCAGCAGTTTTCGCAGGGAGGTGCGGCAGTTCTTC
V: TRBV6-1; size: -; length: 16; J: TRBJ2-3; D: TRBD1; CDR3: CASSGGRGQSTDTQYF; DNA: TGTGCCAGCAGTGGCGGAAGGGGACAGAGCACAGATACGCAGTATTTT
V: TRBV5-6; size: once; length: 15; J: TRBJ2-1; D: -; CDR3: CASSLGSAFLSEQFF; DNA: TGTGCCAGCAGCCTGGGGTCTGCGTTCTTGAGTGAGCAGTTCTTC